One sample yielded the 26 T cell receptor beta chains listed below, sequenced in a study of blood T cells in healthy people across ages. Sample-barcoded 5' priming and a J-beta primer mix drove a second PCR of about 7 to 12 cycles. A single record per CDR3 protein comes from TCRdb applying MiXCR to the 5' RACE reads. The sample lists about 2 million distinct CDR3 sequences, roughly 49% seen once, with roughly 2.1% in the top ten. Sequenced material: blood. These receptors all stem from a middle-aged woman in good health.

This sequence joins TRBV28 and TRBJ1-5, with TRBD1 identical over 7 bases. Unmatched junction bases numbered 3, after V lost 2 bases and J lost 5 bases. In germline, CDR1 is MDHEN, CDR2 SYDVKM. The CDR3 loop spans 14 amino acids. The CDR3 sequence: CASSLRGPDQPQHF. In nucleotides, the CDR3 is TGTGCCAGCAGTTTAAGGGGGCCGGATCAGCCCCAGCATTTT.

V and J are TRBV28 and TRBJ2-3, with 13 bases aligning to TRBD2. Germline V gives CDR1 MDHEN, CDR2 SYDVKM. The CDR3 spans 16 residues. Losses at the gene ends were 5 bases for V and 5 bases for J; bases not matched to a gene: 7. The CDR3 spells CASSPTSGGAVDTQYF. CDR3 coding DNA: TGTGCCAGCAGTCCAACTAGCGGGGGGGCTGTAGATACGCAGTATTTT.

This clonotype has just a few counts. The V and J genes are TRBV20-1 and TRBJ1-5; 7 nucleotides match TRBD1. The length of the CDR3 is 14 residues. Germline V gene lookup returns CDR1 DFQATT and CDR2 SNEGSKA (reference sequence). After removal of 6 bases from V and 4 bases from J, the junction contained 9 bases not matched to a gene. This CDR3 reads CSAPQGVWNQPQHF. The CDR3 DNA sequence: TGCAGTGCCCCCCAGGGGGTATGGAATCAGCCCCAGCATTTT.

Concerning this clonotype: This may be a read error: a much more frequent sequence differs by one nucleotide. The gene calls are TRBV20-1 and TRBJ2-5; 8 nucleotides agree with TRBD2. The CDR3 has 15 amino acids. The germline gives CDR1 DFQATT, CDR2 SNEGSKA (reference sequence). Unmatched junction bases numbered 20, after V lost 6 bases and J lost 11 bases. DNA of the CDR3: TGCAGTGCCAAGAACCTCGGGACTAGTCTCGATGAGCAGTACTTC. This translates into CSAKNLGTSLDEQYF.

This clonotype has just one count. The chain combines TRBV7-2 with TRBJ2-3, with D perhaps matching TRBD1 (6 bases). Trimming pared 4 bases from V and 0 bases from J, leaving 20 bases between. Germline CDR1 SGHTA, CDR2 FQGNSA. The CDR3 is 18 residues long. CDR3 sequence: CASSSKSSTGSSTDTQYF. The CDR3 DNA reads TGTGCCAGCAGCTCAAAATCCTCGACAGGTTCTAGCACAGATACGCAGTATTTT.

This clonotype occurred a few times. V usage is TRBV4-3 and J usage is TRBJ2-5; D gene unclear. Trimming stripped 1 base from V and 2 bases from J, with 8 bases between. This CDR3 region has 14 residues. The germline V gene has CDR1 LGHNA and CDR2 YSLEER. The CDR3 coding sequence is TGCGCCAGCAGCCAAGTCCAGTTACAAGAGACCCAGTACTTC. Translation gives CASSQVQLQETQYF.

The chain links TRBV7-7 to TRBJ1-2; tentative D call: TRBD1 (6 bases). Germline CDR1 and CDR2: SSHAT and FNYEAQ (reference sequence). The V end was cut by 5 bases, the J end by 7 bases, with 14 bases between. CDR3 size: 13 residues. The CDR3 loop is CASSQGPGFGYTF. DNA for the CDR3: TGTGCCAGCAGCCAGGGGCCTGGATTTGGCTACACCTTC.

The rearrangement uses TRBV7-2 and TRBJ2-5; 8 bases fit TRBD1. Trimming took 4 bases from V and 5 from J; bases not matched to a gene: 9. This CDR3 is built from 15 residues. CDR1 and CDR2 (germline): SGHTA, FQGNSA. The CDR3 DNA reads TGTGCCAGCAGCTCCACCCGGACAGGGCAGGAGACCCAGTACTTC. It is translated as CASSSTRTGQETQYF.

Only a few counts were recorded for this clonotype. The chain has TRBV21-1 and TRBJ2-7. TRBV21-1 is deemed a pseudogene. The CDR3 contains 9 residues. The CDR3 sequence: CASFCEQYF. The CDR3 bases are TGTGCCAGCTTCTGCGAGCAGTACTTC.

The V gene is TRBV6-2 or TRBV6-3, the J gene TRBJ1-6; TRBD1 agrees at 9 bases. With V trimmed by 6 bases and J by 5 bases, 5 bases remained unmatched. From germline, CDR1 is MNHEY and CDR2 SVGEGT. The CDR3 extends over 15 amino acids. The DNA for the CDR3 is TGTGCCAGCAGCCACGGACAGGGGAATAATTCACCCCTCCACTTT. Protein product: CASSHGQGNNSPLHF.

The chain links TRBV5-6 to TRBJ1-2; TRBD1 matches 8 bases. The CDR3 length is 14 residues. The V gene's germline CDR1 is SGHDT and CDR2 YYEEEE. Trimming at V came to 2 bases and at J to 8 bases, leaving 8 bases not matched to a gene. Here the CDR3 reads CASSFTYRGEGYTF. CDR3 sequence (DNA): TGTGCCAGCAGCTTCACTTACAGGGGGGAGGGCTACACCTTC.

On this clonotype: Its ends do not fully match the called genes, so a read error is possible. This chain uses TRBV7-9 with TRBJ1-6; TRBD1 is a possible D gene (6 bases). The CDR3 runs to 16 residues. Germline-derived CDR1 and CDR2 are SEHNR and FQNEAQ (reference sequence). The CDR3 bases are TGTGCCGGCAGCCCCCCCGCCCAGGGGAAATATTCACCCCTCCACTTT. It codes for CAGSPPAQGKYSPLHF.

The chain couples TRBV20-1 to TRBJ1-5; the D is unclear. CDR3 length equals 13 residues. V lost 7 bases, J lost 5 bases, and 15 bases lay in between. Germline CDR1 reads DFQATT; CDR2 reads SNEGSKA (reference sequence). The CDR3 reads CSVLTGGDQPQHF. The CDR3 nucleotides are TGCAGTGTCCTTACCGGAGGCGATCAGCCCCAGCATTTT.

CDR3 in amino acids: CASNPGTGEDEQFF. In DNA form, the CDR3 reads TGTGCCAGCAACCCTGGGACAGGGGAGGATGAGCAGTTCTTC. The chain carries TRBV7-8 and TRBJ2-1; TRBD1 matches at 10 bases. There are 14 residues in the CDR3. With V trimmed by 7 bases and J by 8 bases, 8 bases remained unmatched. Germline lookup yields CDR1 SGHVS and CDR2 FQNEAQ.

The chain uses TRBV3-1 and TRBJ1-4; TRBD1 matches at 8 bases. Trimming took 2 bases from V and 6 from J; bases not matched to a gene: 8. The germline V gene has CDR1 LGHDT and CDR2 YNNKEL (reference sequence). This CDR3 is built from 16 residues. CDR3 in DNA: TGTGCCAGCAGCCAAAGGCGGACAGGGCTTGATGAAAAACTGTTTTTT. It codes for CASSQRRTGLDEKLFF.

This sequence joins TRBV6-2 or TRBV6-3 and TRBJ1-2, with a weak D call TRBD1 (6 bases). Germline assignment: CDR1 MNHEY and CDR2 SVGEGT. The CDR3 has 17 residues. V gave up 1 base and J gave up 1 base, with 16 bases separating them. In DNA, the CDR3 is TGTGCCAGCAGTTACTACCCCCAGGCAGGGGATAACTATGGCTACACCTTC. Translating gives CASSYYPQAGDNYGYTF.

The chain carries TRBV7-2 and TRBJ1-3; D ambiguous. This CDR3 region has 15 residues. CDR1 is SGHTA, CDR2 FQGNSA, per germline. V lost 1 base, J lost 1 base, and 8 bases lay in between. As DNA, the CDR3 is TGTGCCAGCAGCTTAGTAGGGCGTTCTGGAAACACCATATATTTT. It yields the protein CASSLVGRSGNTIYF.

The CDR3 loop reads CASSGEDGNYGYTF. The CDR3 bases are TGTGCCAGCAGTGGAGAGGACGGTAACTATGGCTACACCTTC. The J gene is TRBJ1-2, the V gene TRBV27; D gene unclear. In germline, CDR1 is MNHEY, CDR2 SMNVEV (reference sequence). The CDR3 consists of 14 residues. V was trimmed by 5 bases and J by 1 base, leaving 11 bases between them.

This clonotype was detected a few times. V gene TRBV20-1 combines with J gene TRBJ2-5; a possible D gene is TRBD1 (5 bases). Germline CDR1 reads DFQATT; CDR2 reads SNEGSKA (reference sequence). This CDR3 is built from 14 residues. Trimming cost V 4 bases and J 3 bases, with 15 bases left between them. In DNA form, the CDR3 reads TGCAGTGCTATAGGTGGGGCGAGGAAAGAGACCCAGTACTTC. Protein: CSAIGGARKETQYF.

The rearrangement joins TRBV2 to TRBJ2-4; the D is unclear. The end of the DNA aligns better with TRBJ2-7, so the J call may be wrong. The CDR3 covers 14 residues. The germline CDR1 and CDR2 sequences are SNHLY and FYNNEI. The CDR3 region has the DNA TGTGCCAGCAGTGAAGAAGTTAGAGACTACGAGCAGTACTTC. Translating gives CASSEEVRDYEQYF.

This chain joins TRBV5-1 and TRBJ2-3, with 9 positions matching TRBD2. V was clipped by 0 bases and J by 14 bases; unmatched bases: 13. This CDR3 comprises 15 residues. Germline CDR1 and CDR2: SGHRS and YFSETQ. The CDR3 loop reads CASSLEAGGGAIRYF. The CDR3 DNA reads TGCGCCAGCAGCTTGGAAGCGGGGGGTGGTGCCATACGGTATTTT.

A few counts support this clonotype. The genes are TRBV21-1 and TRBJ2-1; the table's D gene call, TRBD1, was not cross checked with the DNA. TRBV21-1 is assigned pseudogene status. CDR3 size: 16 residues. Here the CDR3 reads CASSKGQGEFYNEQFF. DNA for the CDR3: TGTGCCAGCAGCAAAGGACAGGGGGAATTCTACAATGAGCAGTTCTTC.

This clonotype appeared a single time. This sequence joins TRBV4-2 and TRBJ2-5; 8 positions match TRBD2. This CDR3 has 18 amino acids. With V trimmed by 0 bases and J by 2 bases, 11 bases remained unmatched. Germline V gene lookup returns CDR1 LGHNA and CDR2 YNFKEQ. This CDR3 reads CASSQDGGAGGDQETQYF. The CDR3 nucleotides read TGTGCCAGCAGCCAAGACGGGGGGGCGGGGGGAGATCAAGAGACCCAGTACTTC.

This clonotype turned up a few times. The rearrangement uses TRBV5-1 and TRBJ2-3; 13 bases map to TRBD2. V lost 1 base and J lost 10; bases outside the gene matches: 12. This CDR3 is built from 17 residues. Germline assignment: CDR1 SGHRS and CDR2 YFSETQ. CDR3 sequence reads: CASSLSRLAGGQWAQYF. The DNA of the CDR3 is TGCGCCAGCAGCTTGTCGCGACTAGCGGGGGGTCAGTGGGCGCAGTATTTT.

This clonotype was seen only a few times. The chain joins TRBV6-2 or TRBV6-3 to TRBJ2-1, with a weak D call TRBD2 (6 bases). The CDR3 is made up of 14 amino acids. V was trimmed by 7 bases and J by 5 bases, leaving 15 bases between them. CDR1 MNHEY and CDR2 SVGEGT come from the germline V gene. CDR3: CASNQGGENNEQFF. The DNA for the CDR3 is TGTGCCAGCAACCAAGGCGGGGAGAACAATGAGCAGTTCTTC.

The chain carries TRBV28 and TRBJ1-5; D remains unclear. Trimming removed 2 bases at V and 0 bases at J, with 8 bases between. The CDR3 consists of 15 residues. Germline CDR1 is MDHEN and CDR2 is SYDVKM. The CDR3 DNA reads as TGTGCCAGCAGTTTACCCTCTGATAGCAATCAGCCCCAGCATTTT. This encodes CASSLPSDSNQPQHF.